The 18 T cell receptor beta chains below all came from one sample that was sequenced in a study of blood T cells in healthy people across ages. A second PCR, run for about 7 to 11 cycles, used a sample-barcoded 5' primer plus a J-beta primer mix. TCRdb passed the 5' RACE reads through MiXCR, listing each CDR3 protein once. The sample has about 2 million distinct CDR3 sequences; roughly 49% are singletons. What was sequenced was blood. The receptor set was obtained from a woman between 35 and 50 years old in good health.

This clonotype was seen more than once but under ten times. J is TRBJ2-7 and V is TRBV9; no clear D gene. The V end lost 1 base, the J end lost 7 bases, and 12 bases lay between the germline ends. Germline V lookup: CDR1 SGDLS, CDR2 YYNGEE. The CDR3 has 13 amino acids. CDR3 nucleotide sequence: TGTGCCAGCAGCGTAAGCTCCCCCGCGGAGCAGTACTTC. Amino acid sequence: CASSVSSPAEQYF.

The chain recombines TRBV9 with TRBJ2-5; tentatively, D is TRBD1 or TRBD2 (5 bases each). This CDR3 has 16 residues. Germline lookup yields CDR1 SGDLS and CDR2 YYNGEE. Between the trimmed V and J ends, which lost 0 bases and 2 bases, there was a span of 14 bases. CDR3 in DNA: TGTGCCAGCAGCGTAGGGGGGTACAGCCCACAAGAGACCCAGTACTTC. This gives the protein CASSVGGYSPQETQYF.

V usage is TRBV29-1 and J usage is TRBJ1-4, with D perhaps matching TRBD1 (6 bases). The germline V and J ends were trimmed by 5 bases and 7 bases, with 17 bases remaining between them. Germline V gives CDR1 SQVTM, CDR2 ANQGSEA. The CDR3 has 14 residues. CDR3: CSVSPGQLREKLFF. CDR3 DNA sequence: TGCAGCGTTTCACCGGGACAACTCCGTGAAAAACTGTTTTTT.

V usage is TRBV28 and J usage is TRBJ2-4, with TRBD1 matching over 8 bases. The J call is uncertain, as TRBJ2-7 better fits the DNA end. The CDR3 has 16 amino acids. Germline lookup yields CDR1 MDHEN and CDR2 SYDVKM. CDR3 DNA sequence: TGTGCCAGCAGTTTTCCGTGGCAGGGGGCCACCTACGAGCAGTACTTC. Translating gives CASSFPWQGATYEQYF.

The chain combines TRBV3-1 with TRBJ2-5; D perhaps matches TRBD2 (6 bases). Trimming shortened V by 0 bases and J by 0 bases, and 11 bases separated the two germline ends. Germline V CDR1 and CDR2: LGHDT, YNNKEL (reference sequence). The CDR3 runs 16 residues. The CDR3 coding sequence is TGTGCCAGCAGCCAAGATTTGGGACTCCACCAAGAGACCCAGTACTTC. Protein sequence: CASSQDLGLHQETQYF.

The genes are TRBV4-2 and TRBJ1-2, with a possible D match to TRBD1 (5 bases). The CDR3 spans 15 residues. CDR1 LGHNA and CDR2 YNFKEQ come from the germline V gene. V lost 1 base and J 3 bases, leaving 12 bases between the germline ends. The CDR3 loop is CASSQGRGGDYGYTF. CDR3 nucleotide sequence: TGTGCCAGCAGCCAAGGAAGGGGTGGGGACTATGGCTACACCTTC.

The table lists this clonotype with a few counts. The V gene is TRBV20-1, the J gene TRBJ2-3, with D maybe TRBD1 (5 bases). This CDR3 is built from 15 residues. CDR1 and CDR2 from the germline V gene are DFQATT and SNEGSKA (reference sequence). With 0 bases removed from V and 2 bases from J, the gap between germline ends came to 12 bases. The CDR3 DNA is TGCAGTGCTAGAGATCAATCCAGGGCCACAGATACGCAGTATTTT. Translating gives CSARDQSRATDTQYF.

The chain recombines TRBV4-3 with TRBJ2-1; maybe TRBD2 (7 bases). This CDR3 is built from 16 residues. Trimming stripped 2 bases from V and 3 bases from J, with 14 bases between. Germline assignment: CDR1 LGHNA and CDR2 YSLEER. CDR3 nucleotides: TGCGCCAGCAGCCAAATAAGGGGGGGCCTCTACAATGAGCAGTTCTTC. Amino acids: CASSQIRGGLYNEQFF.

The J gene is TRBJ2-7, the V gene TRBV4-3; the D gene is possibly TRBD2 (5 bases). Trimming shortened V by 1 base and J by 3 bases, and 13 bases separated the two germline ends. From germline, CDR1 is LGHNA and CDR2 YSLEER. There are 15 residues in the CDR3. CDR3 nucleotides: TGCGCCAGCAGCCAAGGGAGGACCCAGAACTACGAGCAGTACTTC. Amino acid sequence: CASSQGRTQNYEQYF.

This clonotype occurred a few times. V usage is TRBV20-1 and J usage is TRBJ1-2; 7 bases fit TRBD1. Germline V CDR1 and CDR2: DFQATT, SNEGSKA (reference sequence). V dropped 4 bases and J dropped 8; count of bases not matched to a gene: 7. CDR3 length: 12 amino acids. As DNA, the CDR3 is TGCAGTGCTACCGGGACAGTCGCAGGCTACACCTTC. Translated: CSATGTVAGYTF.

The chain recombines TRBV15 with TRBJ1-4; TRBD1 aligns across 9 bases. The CDR3 totals 20 residues. Trimming removed 0 bases from V and 0 bases from J; junction bases left unmatched: 11. Germline CDR1 LNHNV, CDR2 YYDKDF (reference sequence). The CDR3 loop is CATSRDYSGTGQATNEKLFF. The CDR3, as DNA: TGTGCCACCAGCAGAGATTATTCCGGGACAGGGCAGGCAACTAATGAAAAACTGTTTTTT.

This clonotype showed up many times. The rearrangement links TRBV20-1 to TRBJ2-5, with D possibly matching TRBD2 (5 bases). Looked up from germline, CDR1 is DFQATT and CDR2 is SNEGSKA (reference sequence). V lost 3 bases and J 1 base, leaving 9 bases between the germline ends. CDR3 size: 13 residues. CDR3 sequence (DNA): TGCAGTGCTAGGGAAACTAGCCAAGAGACCCAGTACTTC. Amino acid sequence: CSARETSQETQYF.

A single count supports this clonotype. The V call is TRBV7-3, the J call TRBJ2-5, with TRBD2 as a possible D gene (6 bases). The CDR3 loop spans 15 amino acids. V lost 0 bases, J lost 3 bases, and 11 bases lay in between. CDR1 and CDR2 (germline): SGHTA, FQGTGA. CDR3 nucleotides: TGTGCCAGCAGCTTAACCGGGACTTCCAAAGAGACCCAGTACTTC. Protein sequence: CASSLTGTSKETQYF.

The rearrangement uses TRBV7-9 and TRBJ1-1; D is unclear. Germline CDR1 and CDR2: SEHNR and FQNEAQ (reference sequence). Trimming cost V 5 bases and J 1 base, with 23 bases left between them. The CDR3 runs 18 residues. The DNA of the CDR3 is TGTGCCAGCAGCCCCCCTTCCGGTGGGTGGATATCGAACACTGAAGCTTTCTTT. It translates to CASSPPSGGWISNTEAFF.

V is TRBV7-8 and J is TRBJ2-1; the match to TRBD2 covers 13 bases. This CDR3 is 17 amino acids long. The V gene's germline CDR1 is SGHVS and CDR2 FQNEAQ. V lost 3 bases and J lost 7; bases outside the gene matches: 9. The CDR3, as DNA: TGTGCCAGCAGCTTCGGGACTAGCGGGGAAATTCTTAATGAGCAGTTCTTC. Protein sequence: CASSFGTSGEILNEQFF.

This clonotype has only a few counts. The chain carries TRBV6-2 or TRBV6-3 and TRBJ2-1; 8 bases map to TRBD2. After removal of 7 bases from V and 3 bases from J, the junction contained 8 bases not matched to a gene. CDR3 size: 15 residues. Germline CDR1 reads MNHEY; CDR2 reads SVGEGT. Here the CDR3 reads CASKPGGGNYNEQFF. The CDR3 DNA is TGTGCCAGCAAGCCCGGGGGGGGCAACTACAATGAGCAGTTCTTC.

The rearrangement uses TRBV28 and TRBJ2-5; D remains ambiguous. Trimming stripped 3 bases from V and 3 bases from J, with 11 bases between. This CDR3 spans 14 amino acids. Germline CDR1 MDHEN, CDR2 SYDVKM. The CDR3 reads CASSFGYFKETQYF. Here the CDR3 DNA reads TGTGCCAGCAGTTTCGGATACTTTAAAGAGACCCAGTACTTC.

The chain carries TRBV15 and TRBJ2-5; 12 bases map to TRBD2. The CDR3 length is 18 residues. J lost 1 base, V lost 0 bases, and 6 bases had no gene match. From germline, CDR1 is LNHNV and CDR2 YYDKDF (reference sequence). The CDR3 sequence is CATSRDRTSGVSQETQYF. The CDR3 nucleotides are TGTGCCACCAGCAGAGATAGGACTAGCGGGGTATCCCAAGAGACCCAGTACTTC.